These 32 T cell receptor beta chains share one sample of origin, sequenced in a study of chemoradiotherapy in HPV16-positive cancers. Measured with immunoSEQ multiplex PCR; TCRdb has only the in-frame clones, and not every one. The table lists about 7,800 clones, around 77% of them singletons. This sample was gathered from a patient who underwent chemoradiotherapy. The receptors shown here come from a human donor with HPV-associated anogenital cancer.

The chain links TRBV9 to TRBJ1-1; 7 nucleotides align to TRBD1. V gave up 3 bases and J gave up 1 base; unmatched junction bases: 3. Germline V lookup: CDR1 SGDLS, CDR2 YYNGEE. The CDR3 has 14 amino acids. CDR3 nucleotides: TGTGCCAGCAGCGCCAGGGGGGAGAACACTGAAGCTTTCTTT. Its protein is CASSARGENTEAFF.

This clone was seen a few times. The rearrangement links TRBV5-5 to TRBJ1-1; no definite D call. V lost 4 bases to trimming and J lost 11 bases, with 21 bases between them. The CDR3 is 14 amino acids. Germline values: CDR1 SGHKS, CDR2 YYEKEE (reference sequence). The CDR3 nucleotides are TGTGCCAGCAGCCAGGCCGAGGGCGCGGGGAGCGCTTTCTTT. Encoded protein: CASSQAEGAGSAFF.

This clone was found a few times. This sequence joins TRBV5-8 and TRBJ2-5; D is unclear. With 0 bases removed from V and 0 bases from J, the gap between germline ends came to 6 bases. Germline CDR1 is SGHTS and CDR2 is YDEGEE. This CDR3 has 14 amino acids. The CDR3 bases are TGTGCCAGCAGCTTGGGCCCGCACCAAGAGACCCAGTACTTC. Translation: CASSLGPHQETQYF.

The chain couples TRBV5-4 to TRBJ1-1; D not certain. The CDR3 runs to 13 residues. Per germline, CDR1 SGHNT and CDR2 YYREEE (reference sequence). Between the trimmed V and J ends, which lost 5 bases and 1 base, there was a span of 9 bases. In DNA form, the CDR3 reads TGTGCCAGCAGTCTCGATTGGAACACTGAAGCTTTCTTT. Its protein product is CASSLDWNTEAFF.

V and J are TRBV4-2 and TRBJ1-1; D gene ambiguous. V lost 4 bases and J 1 base, leaving 16 bases between the germline ends. The CDR3 length is 16 residues. The germline CDR1 and CDR2 sequences are LGHNA and YNFKEQ. The DNA for the CDR3 is TGTGCCAGCAGCCTAAGCGGCCGCTGGGCGAACACTGAAGCTTTCTTT. It translates to CASSLSGRWANTEAFF.

The chain joins TRBV27 to TRBJ1-6; 8 bases fit TRBD1. The CDR3 loop spans 15 amino acids. CDR1 is MNHEY, CDR2 SMNVEV, per germline (reference sequence). Trimming at V came to 7 bases and at J to 2 bases, leaving 4 bases not matched to a gene. CDR3 sequence: CASTQQGAYNSPLHF. The CDR3, as DNA: TGTGCCAGCACCCAACAGGGGGCCTATAATTCACCCCTCCACTTT.

The V call is TRBV19, the J call TRBJ1-4; D remains unclear. The V gene lost 6 bases and the J gene lost 2 bases, with 13 bases spanning the gap. The CDR3 has 15 residues. Germline CDR1 LNHDA, CDR2 SQIVND (reference sequence). The CDR3 DNA is TGTGCCAGTAGGACGAGGGTTGGTACTAATGAAAAACTGTTTTTT. Encoded protein: CASRTRVGTNEKLFF.

The chain recombines TRBV5-1 with TRBJ2-5, with D hard to call. Trimming removed 0 bases at V and 0 bases at J, with 12 bases between. Per the germline V gene, CDR1 is SGHRS and CDR2 is YFSETQ. CDR3 length equals 16 residues. CDR3 loop: CASSLGLVRNQETQYF. The CDR3 DNA reads as TGCGCCAGCAGCTTGGGTTTGGTGCGGAACCAAGAGACCCAGTACTTC.

This clone came up once. The chain carries TRBV21-1 and TRBJ1-4; the D call of TRBD1 is as the table states it, not checked on the DNA. TRBV21-1 constitutes a pseudogene. The CDR3 is 13 amino acids. The CDR3 loop reads CASSSGQDEKLFF. Here the CDR3 DNA reads TGTGCCAGCAGCTCGGGACAGGATGAAAAACTGTTTTTT.

The genes are TRBV5-4 and TRBJ2-7; 9 bases are a match to TRBD1. The CDR3 length is 14 residues. V lost 4 bases and J lost 8; bases outside the gene matches: 10. Germline-derived CDR1 and CDR2 are SGHNT and YYREEE (reference sequence). CDR3 bases: TGTGCCAGCAGCGTTGACAGGGGGACCCCTCAGCAGTACTTC. Translation: CASSVDRGTPQQYF.

The genes are TRBV7-2 and TRBJ2-7; D may correspond to TRBD1 or TRBD2 (5 bases each). This CDR3 is built from 13 residues. From germline, CDR1 is SGHTA and CDR2 FQGNSA. The V end was cut by 1 base, the J end by 6 bases, with 10 bases between. The CDR3 DNA follows: TGTGCCAGCAGCTTAGATATGGGGGTCGAGCAGTACTTC. It translates to CASSLDMGVEQYF.

V and J are TRBV5-1 and TRBJ1-3; D is undetermined. The V gene's germline CDR1 is SGHRS and CDR2 YFSETQ. The V end lost 3 bases, the J end lost 1 base, and 17 bases lay between the germline ends. The length of the CDR3 is 17 residues. Here the CDR3 DNA reads TGCGCCAGCAGCTGGGGTGAAATCGGGTTATCTGGAAACACCATATATTTT. It encodes CASSWGEIGLSGNTIYF. Supplemented by reference TRBV5-1 and TRBJ1-3, the full variable domain reads KAGVTQTPRYLIKTRGQQVTLSCSPISGHRSVSWYQQTPGQGLQFLFEYFSETQRNKGNFPGRFSGRQFSNSRSEMNVSTLELGDSALYLCASSWGEIGLSGNTIYFGEGSWLTVV.

This sequence joins TRBV19 and TRBJ2-5; 9 nucleotides align to TRBD1. The V segment lost 6 bases and the J segment 4 bases; nucleotides outside the gene matches: 6. This CDR3 has 14 amino acids. Germline CDR1 LNHDA, CDR2 SQIVND (reference sequence). For the CDR3, the DNA is TGTGCCAGTAGGGGACAGGGAAGGCGAGAGACCCAGTACTTC. This codes for CASRGQGRRETQYF.

This clone was observed a handful of times. The J gene is TRBJ1-3, the V gene TRBV5-1; D gene unclear. CDR3 length: 16 residues. V lost 0 bases to trimming and J lost 3 bases, with 13 bases between them. The germline gives CDR1 SGHRS, CDR2 YFSETQ. The CDR3 bases are TGCGCCAGCAGCTTGGCCTCCGCGTCGGATGGAAACACCATATATTTT. Its protein product is CASSLASASDGNTIYF.

The chain uses TRBV27 and TRBJ2-7; 14 positions agree with TRBD2. Germline loops: CDR1 MNHEY, CDR2 SMNVEV (reference sequence). The CDR3 totals 16 residues. The V gene end was trimmed by 5 bases and the J gene end by 7 bases; junction bases not matched to a gene: 10. This CDR3 reads CASSGGTSGSGKEQYF. DNA for the CDR3: TGTGCCAGCAGTGGGGGGACTAGCGGGAGTGGTAAAGAGCAGTACTTC.

This clone came up once. The chain couples TRBV4-1 to TRBJ2-1; D is perhaps TRBD2 (5 bases). V lost 3 bases, J lost 7 bases, and 16 bases lay in between. The germline gives CDR1 MGHRA, CDR2 YSYEKL. CDR3 length: 15 amino acids. CDR3: CASSHVGEIGNEQFF. The DNA of the CDR3 is TGCGCCAGCAGCCACGTGGGAGAGATAGGGAATGAGCAGTTCTTC.

The chain is built from TRBV19 and TRBJ1-1; no clear D gene. CDR1 is LNHDA and CDR2 is SQIVND in the germline V gene (reference sequence). The V end was cut by 1 base, the J end by 0 bases, with 0 bases between. The CDR3 consists of 12 residues. In DNA form, the CDR3 reads TGTGCCAGTAGTATAGTGAACACTGAAGCTTTCTTT. This codes for CASSIVNTEAFF. The whole variable domain, remainder taken from reference TRBV19 and TRBJ1-1, is DGGITQSPKYLFRKEGQNVTLSCEQNLNHDAMYWYRQDPGQGLRLIYYSQIVNDFQKGDIAEGYSVSREKKESFPLTVTSAQKNPTAFYLCASSIVNTEAFFGQGTRLTVV.

The chain joins TRBV30 to TRBJ2-6, with TRBD1 as a possible D gene (5 bases). Per the germline V gene, CDR1 is GTSNPN and CDR2 is SVGIG (reference sequence). With 6 bases removed from V and 2 bases from J, the gap between germline ends came to 8 bases. CDR3 length equals 13 residues. The CDR3: CACDSPGANVLTF. The CDR3 bases are TGTGCCTGTGACAGCCCTGGGGCCAACGTCCTGACTTTC.

This chain links TRBV11-2 with TRBJ1-3; no firm D call. Germline CDR1 reads SGHAT; CDR2 reads FQNNGV. The CDR3 has 16 amino acids. V lost 2 bases to trimming and J lost 0 bases, with 11 bases between them. The DNA for the CDR3 is TGTGCCAGCAGCTTAACCCCTTTAGTCTCTGGAAACACCATATATTTT. Translating it yields CASSLTPLVSGNTIYF.

This clone appeared once. One junction end disagrees with the germline gene, perhaps due to a read error. This chain links TRBV6-1 with TRBJ1-2; possibly TRBD1 for D (5 bases). This CDR3 spans 13 amino acids. Looked up from germline, CDR1 is MNHNS and CDR2 is SASEGT. The CDR3 loop is CASPGRSLAGPFF. The CDR3 nucleotides read TGTGCCAGCCCGGGACGGTCTCTTGCGGGCCCCTTCTTC.

The chain couples TRBV5-6 to TRBJ2-3; 7 bases match TRBD2. The CDR3 is made up of 17 amino acids. Trimming removed 0 bases from V and 0 bases from J; junction bases left unmatched: 7. Germline CDR1 reads SGHDT; CDR2 reads YYEEEE. The CDR3 spells CASSLGPTSASTDTQYF. As DNA, the CDR3 is TGTGCCAGCAGCTTGGGGCCCACTAGCGCGAGCACAGATACGCAGTATTTT.

The chain recombines TRBV5-1 with TRBJ2-7; D unresolved. V was pared by 3 bases and J by 2 bases, with 21 bases between. CDR3 length: 17 amino acids. The germline V gene encodes CDR1 SGHRS and CDR2 YFSETQ. CDR3 sequence reads: CASSYVPQSTVTYEQYF. The CDR3 DNA reads TGCGCCAGCAGCTATGTGCCCCAATCGACTGTAACCTACGAGCAGTACTTC.

The gene calls are TRBV28 and TRBJ1-3; D call uncertain. V lost 6 bases and J 0 bases, leaving 12 bases between the germline ends. The germline gives CDR1 MDHEN, CDR2 SYDVKM. The CDR3 spans 15 residues. As DNA, the CDR3 is TGTGCCAGCAGCCCACCTACTTTCTCTGGAAACACCATATATTTT. Its translation is CASSPPTFSGNTIYF. The variable domain in full, completed from reference TRBV28 and TRBJ1-3, reads DVKVTQSSRYLVKRTGEKVFLECVQDMDHENMFWYRQDPGLGLRLIYFSYDVKMKEKGDIPEGYSVSREKKERFSLILESASTNQTSMYLCASSPPTFSGNTIYFGEGSWLTVV.

This clone has only one observation. The chain carries TRBV4-2 and TRBJ1-2, with a tentative D call TRBD1 (6 bases). V dropped 0 bases and J dropped 0 bases, with 11 bases sitting between them. CDR3 length equals 16 residues. CDR1 is LGHNA, CDR2 YNFKEQ, per germline. CDR3 DNA: TGTGCCAGCAGCCAAGAAACAGGGAGGGCTAACTATGGCTACACCTTC. It yields the protein CASSQETGRANYGYTF.

The V call is TRBV29-1, the J call TRBJ2-3; D uncertain. CDR3 size: 10 residues. Germline V lookup: CDR1 SQVTM, CDR2 ANQGSEA. V shed 4 bases and J shed 1 base, with 0 bases lying between them. The CDR3 DNA reads TGCAGCGTTGGCACAGATACGCAGTATTTT. Translating gives CSVGTDTQYF.

The chain combines TRBV6-1 with TRBJ2-3; TRBD2 agrees at 10 bases. Germline-derived CDR1 and CDR2 are MNHNS and SASEGT. The CDR3 length is 14 residues. V lost 8 bases, J lost 6 bases, and 8 bases stayed unmatched. The CDR3 loop reads CASLSEAGGDTQYF. CDR3 nucleotide sequence: TGTGCCAGCCTCTCTGAAGCGGGGGGGGATACGCAGTATTTT.

The chain couples TRBV7-8 to TRBJ1-1; D gene ambiguous. CDR1 SGHVS and CDR2 FQNEAQ come from the germline V gene. The CDR3 contains 14 residues. Trimming left V 2 bases short and J 1 base short, with 8 bases between. CDR3 residues: CASSLSSQNTEAFF. The CDR3 region has the DNA TGTGCCAGCAGCTTAAGTAGCCAGAACACTGAAGCTTTCTTT.

This rearrangement joins TRBV10-2 to TRBJ1-3; D is possibly TRBD1 (6 bases). CDR1 and CDR2 (germline): WSHSY, SAAADI. Trimming shortened V by 10 bases and J by 2 bases, and 12 bases separated the two germline ends. The CDR3 is made up of 13 amino acids. CDR3 sequence: CATREGAGNTIYF. CDR3 in DNA: TGCGCCACCAGGGAGGGGGCTGGAAACACCATATATTTT.

This chain uses TRBV28 with TRBJ2-5; the match to TRBD2 covers 8 bases. This CDR3 spans 14 amino acids. From germline, CDR1 is MDHEN and CDR2 SYDVKM. V shed 5 bases, J shed 7 bases, and the junction held 9 bases outside the gene matches. The CDR3 region is CASSRGGGVGTQYF. The CDR3 DNA reads TGTGCCAGCAGTCGGGGGGGCGGGGTTGGGACCCAGTACTTC.

The chain links TRBV25-1 to TRBJ2-3, with D hard to call. The germline V gene has CDR1 MGHDK and CDR2 SYGVNS. This CDR3 spans 15 amino acids. Trimming removed 5 bases from V and 6 bases from J, with 18 bases in between. CDR3 nucleotides: TGTGCCAGCAGTTCCCTAGGGCCGGGTCGGGATACGCAGTATTTT. This gives the protein CASSSLGPGRDTQYF.

The chain joins TRBV7-2 to TRBJ1-5; perhaps TRBD1 as D (5 bases). The CDR3 spans 15 residues. The germline gives CDR1 SGHTA, CDR2 FQGNSA. V was shortened by 4 bases and J by 3 bases, with 13 bases between the two germline ends. CDR3 loop: CASSSQAQANQPQHF. The CDR3 DNA follows: TGTGCCAGCAGCTCGCAGGCACAGGCCAATCAGCCCCAGCATTTT.

The V call is TRBV2, the J call TRBJ1-3; no clear D. Per germline, CDR1 SNHLY and CDR2 FYNNEI. The CDR3 has 15 amino acids. V was shortened by 7 bases and J by 1 base, with 14 bases between the two germline ends. The CDR3 region is CASTFSSRSGNTIYF. For the CDR3, the DNA is TGTGCCAGCACCTTTAGTTCGCGGTCTGGAAACACCATATATTTT.